Listed below are T cell receptor beta chains from one sample, sequenced in a study of T cells in Graves' hyperthyroidism and ophthalmopathy. Using its own MiXCR run on the multiplex PCR reads, TCRdb lists one record per CDR3 protein. The sample includes under 400,000 distinct CDR3 sequences, about 13% seen only once; the top ten take around 9.2%. The sample comprised blood. The receptor set was obtained from a woman between 18 and 29 years old with Graves' hyperthyroidism. The CDR3 runs from the conserved cysteine through the conserved F or W. A D gene is named only where the DNA matches it firmly. For some rows the clone size is stated as once, few or many, or as a class when expanded; others skip it.

clone_size,d_call,j_call,v_call,cdr3_nt,cdr3_aa
.,.,TRBJ1-5,TRBV20-1,TGCAGTGCTAGAGAAAGGGGTCAGCCCCAGCATTTT,CSARERGQPQHF
many,.,TRBJ2-3,TRBV24-1,TGTGCCACCAGTGTATCTGGGCCCAGCACGCAGTATTTT,CATSVSGPSTQYF
.,.,TRBJ1-1,TRBV28,TGTGCCAGCAGTTTCGAGGGTGTAAACACTGAAGCTCTCTTT,CASSFEGVNTEALF
many,.,TRBJ1-5,TRBV7-2,TGTGCCAGCAGCGAATCCGGGGGTTGGCTGAATCAGCCCCAGCATTTT,CASSESGGWLNQPQHF
many,.,TRBJ2-7,TRBV27,TGTGCCAGCAGTCGTAATGGGACTTGGGCAAACTACGAGCAGTACTTC,CASSRNGTWANYEQYF
many,.,TRBJ2-5,TRBV12-5,TGTGCTAGTGGTTTGACTGGGGGCCAAGAGACCCAGTACTTC,CASGLTGGQETQYF
many,TRBD1,TRBJ1-1,TRBV7-9,TGTGCCAGCAGCTCACGGGGGCTAGGGCAGGGGGCGGCTCGGGCCACTGAAGCTTTCTTT,CASSSRGLGQGAARATEAFF
few,.,TRBJ2-3,TRBV28,TGTGCCAGCAGTTTAGGGGTCCCAGATACGCAGTATTTT,CASSLGVPDTQYF
many,.,TRBJ1-1,TRBV6-1,TGTGCCAGCACCCCCGCGGGGAAATACACTGAAGCTTTCTTT,CASTPAGKYTEAFF
few,.,TRBJ1-4,TRBV7-8,TGTGCCAGCAGCTTAGCGAGCGAGGGAACTGGCGAAAAACTGTTTTTT,CASSLASEGTGEKLFF
many,TRBD2,TRBJ2-1,TRBV27,TGTGCCAGCAGTTTATCGCTAATAGCGGGGGACAACAATGAGCAGTTCTTC,CASSLSLIAGDNNEQFF
.,TRBD2,TRBJ2-5,TRBV27,TGTGCCAGCAGTTTAGACCCCGGGACTAGCGGAAAAGAGACCCAGTACTTC,CASSLDPGTSGKETQYF
.,TRBD1,TRBJ1-3,TRBV7-9,TGTGCCAGCAGCCCCCTGGGGACAGGGGGATCTGGAAACACCATATATTTT,CASSPLGTGGSGNTIYF
many,.,TRBJ2-7,TRBV20-1,TGCAGTGCTAGACCCAGTTTTCGTCGCGAGCAGTACTTC,CSARPSFRREQYF
.,TRBD1,TRBJ2-3,TRBV6-1,TGTGCCAGCAGTGAGAGGGACAGGGGATTTGGAAATACGCAGTATTTT,CASSERDRGFGNTQYF
many,.,TRBJ1-2,TRBV19,TGTGCCAGTAGTATCATCAGCGGGAACTATGGCTACACCTTC,CASSIISGNYGYTF
many,.,TRBJ2-7,TRBV28,TGTGCCAGCATGGACTCCTACGAGCAGTACTTC,CASMDSYEQYF
many,.,TRBJ2-7,TRBV5-1,TGCGCCAGCAGCTTGGAAACAGGGATTGGCGAGCAGTACTTC,CASSLETGIGEQYF
.,TRBD1,TRBJ2-7,TRBV27,TGTGCCAGCAGTCCCCGGACAGGGGCGGGCGAGCAGTACTTC,CASSPRTGAGEQYF
many,.,TRBJ2-3,TRBV15,TGTGCCACCAGCAGAGGGCAGGGGATCGGTTTTTCTACAGATACGCAGTATTTT,CATSRGQGIGFSTDTQYF
.,.,TRBJ1-5,TRBV6-4,TGTGCCAGCACCACCCCAACGGGACCGAAGGCTTGGAATCAGCCCCAGCATTTT,CASTTPTGPKAWNQPQHF
many,.,TRBJ1-5,TRBV12-3/TRBV12-4,TGTGCCAGCAGTTTGTTCAATCAGCCCCAGCATTTT,CASSLFNQPQHF
many,.,TRBJ1-2,TRBV11-2,TGTGCCAGCAGCTTAAGTCCGACAGGCTACACCTTC,CASSLSPTGYTF
few,TRBD2,TRBJ2-3,TRBV9,TGTGCCAGCAGCGCGACTAGCGGTAGCACAGATACGCAGTATTTT,CASSATSGSTDTQYF
many,TRBD1,TRBJ2-7,TRBV11-2,TGTGCCAGCAGTTCACCGACAGGGTCCCCTAGCGAGCAGTACTTC,CASSSPTGSPSEQYF
few,TRBD1,TRBJ1-3,TRBV6-1,TGTGCCAGCAGGGGACAGGGAAATGGAAACACCATATATTTT,CASRGQGNGNTIYF
many,TRBD1,TRBJ1-1,TRBV20-1,TGCAGTGCTAGCAGGGGGCTCACGCTGAACACTGAAGCTTTCTTT,CSASRGLTLNTEAFF
.,.,TRBJ1-4,TRBV27,TGTGCCAGCAGTTTAGTTCGGGCCCCTAATGAAAAACTGTTTTTT,CASSLVRAPNEKLFF
many,TRBD1,TRBJ1-2,TRBV2,TGTGCCAGCAGGGACAAGTTGGGACAGCCCTATGGCTACACCTTC,CASRDKLGQPYGYTF
.,TRBD2,TRBJ2-2,TRBV29-1,TGCAGCGTTCGGACTAGCGGGGAGCTGTTTTTT,CSVRTSGELFF
.,TRBD1,TRBJ2-6,TRBV6-5,TGTGCCAGCAGTTACGACAGGGACTCTGGGGCCAACGTCCTGACTTTC,CASSYDRDSGANVLTF
many,.,TRBJ2-3,TRBV27,TGTGCCAGCAGACCTACAGGGCTAGGAGATACGCAGTATTTT,CASRPTGLGDTQYF
many,TRBD1,TRBJ2-3,TRBV12-3/TRBV12-4,TGTGCCAGCAGTTTGAGAGGGGGCCCGGATACGCAGTATTTT,CASSLRGGPDTQYF
many,.,TRBJ2-5,TRBV2,TGTGCCAGTACCGCTCGAAACCGGGACTTCCAAGAGACCCAGTACTTC,CASTARNRDFQETQYF
many,.,TRBJ2-1,TRBV7-6,TGTGCCAGCAGCTTGGGACCCGACATCGGGGGTGAGCAGTTCTTC,CASSLGPDIGGEQFF
.,.,TRBJ2-2,TRBV6-2/TRBV6-3,TGTGCCAGCAGCACCACAGGGTGGATCAGGCAAACCGGGGAGCTGTTTTTT,CASSTTGWIRQTGELFF
many,TRBD1,TRBJ1-5,TRBV30,TGTGCCTGGAGTCTCAGGGGGAATCAGCCCCAGCATTTT,CAWSLRGNQPQHF
.,TRBD2,TRBJ2-2,TRBV9,TGTGCCAGCAGCGTAGGGGCGGGAGGGCCCGCCGGGGAGCTGTTTTTT,CASSVGAGGPAGELFF
many,.,TRBJ2-4,TRBV18,TGTGCCAGCTCACCGTCTAGCAGCGGCATTCAGTACTTC,CASSPSSSGIQYF
many,TRBD2,TRBJ2-1,TRBV7-3,TGTGCCAGCAGCAAGCGGGGGGGCAGGGACAATGAGCAGTTCTTC,CASSKRGGRDNEQFF
many,.,TRBJ1-1,TRBV6-1,TGTGCCAGCAGTGTACAGGGAGGGGGCACTGAAGCTTTCTTT,CASSVQGGGTEAFF
many,.,TRBJ1-3,TRBV2,TGTGCCAGCAGTGAAGCACCTCGGACGTTTTCGAGGGGAAACACCATATATTTT,CASSEAPRTFSRGNTIYF
many,TRBD2,TRBJ2-1,TRBV20-1,TGCAGTGCTACCGAGCGGGGGGGTCGTGAGCAGTTCTTC,CSATERGGREQFF
many,.,TRBJ2-1,TRBV13,TGTGCCAGCAGCTTGGGACTTTCCCATGAGCAGTTCTTC,CASSLGLSHEQFF
many,.,TRBJ1-6,TRBV28,TGTGCCAGCCGGGACCAGAATTCACCCCTCCACTTT,CASRDQNSPLHF
.,TRBD1,TRBJ2-1,TRBV29-1,TGCAGCGTTGTATTGGACAGGGGGCTGGATGAGCAGTTCTTC,CSVVLDRGLDEQFF
many,.,TRBJ1-5,TRBV3-1,TGTGCCAGCAGCGGCGGGACACTTGGTAATCAGCCCCAGCATTTT,CASSGGTLGNQPQHF
many,TRBD1,TRBJ2-1,TRBV27,TGTGCCAGCAGACGTCCGGGACAGACCTACAATGAGCAGTTCTTC,CASRRPGQTYNEQFF
.,.,TRBJ2-5,TRBV9,TGTGCCAGCAGCGTAGCTCGGTCAGGTCAAGAGACCCAGTACTTC,CASSVARSGQETQYF
.,.,TRBJ2-5,TRBV27,TGTGCCTTCGAGGGGGAGACCCAGTACTTC,CAFEGETQYF
.,TRBD2,TRBJ2-2,TRBV29-1,TGCAGCGTTGAAAGACTAGCGGGAGGGCCGGACGGGGAGCTGTTTTTT,CSVERLAGGPDGELFF
many,.,TRBJ2-1,TRBV2,TGTGCCAGCAGTGACACTAGCCCGGAGAGCTTGTTCTTC,CASSDTSPESLFF
many,.,TRBJ2-5,TRBV30,TGTGCCTGGAGTGTAGGGTGGGAGACCCAGTACTTC,CAWSVGWETQYF
many,.,TRBJ1-1,TRBV2,TGTGCCAGCTCTCAGGAGGGACACACTGAAGCTTTCTTT,CASSQEGHTEAFF
many,TRBD2,TRBJ2-1,TRBV6-2/TRBV6-3,TGTGCCAGCAGTGCGACTAGCGGGAGTCCCTACAATGAGCAGTTCTTC,CASSATSGSPYNEQFF
many,.,TRBJ1-1,TRBV9,.,CASSPGFGPGTEAFF
many,.,TRBJ2-3,TRBV12-3/TRBV12-4,TGTGCCAGCAGTTTAATTGGGGTGGATACGCAGTATTTT,CASSLIGVDTQYF
many,TRBD1,TRBJ1-4,TRBV2,TGTGCCAGCAACAGGGGGCGCGGTGAAAAACTGTTTTTT,CASNRGRGEKLFF
.,.,TRBJ2-5,TRBV7-8,TGTGCCAGCAGCTTAAACGCCCCGGTAGAGACCCAGTACTTC,CASSLNAPVETQYF